This record covers a single T cell receptor (beta chain). Time point meaning: peripheral blood 6 weeks after treatment start. TCR analog templates of synthetic origin were spiked into each PCR. Libraries were prepared by immunoSEQ multiplex PCR; TCRdb keeps only in-frame clonotypes and omits some of them. The sample holds approximately 44,000 clones, around 90% seen once. The sample originates from a study of PD-L1 blockade in urothelial cancer. CDR1 and CDR2 (germline): MGHDK, SYGVNS. J gave up 3 bases and V 1 base, and 4 bases lay outside the gene matches. This CDR3 has 15 residues. The V gene is TRBV25-1, the J gene TRBJ2-7, with 9 bases identical to TRBD1. This specimen was PBMCs, taken around atezolizumab (anti-PD-L1) treatment. This clonotype was sampled from a man in his 70s with urothelial cancer. The CDR3, as DNA: TGTGCCAGCAGTGAATCGGACAGGGGACGCTACGAGCAGTACTTC. Amino acid sequence: CASSESDRGRYEQYF.